This TCR beta chain was documented in a study of metastatic and nonmetastatic thyroid tumors. Study overall: Thyroid patients, malignant and benign, had repertoires compared across blood and tumor or nodule tissue.

MiXCR re-clonotyped the PCR reads for TCRdb. Of roughly 12,000 clones detected, approximately 33% appear once; the ten largest clones hold 15% to 19%. Patients underwent thyroid surgery, and none had received any treatment before it. The CDR3 is made up of 13 amino acids. Trimming removed 6 bases from V and 12 bases from J; junction bases left unmatched: 14. Per the germline V gene, CDR1 is MNHEY and CDR2 is SVGEGT. Only a few counts were recorded for this clone. Its antigen is still unknown. The study, taken as a whole, reports: TCR beta diversity was reportedly significantly higher in malignant thyroid tumors than benign nodules, in blood and tumor.

The sequencing input was tumor tissue. This chain uses TRBV6-2 or TRBV6-3 with TRBJ2-7; TRBD2 aligns across 7 bases. The receptor was isolated from a male donor with papillary thyroid cancer or a benign thyroid nodule (not recorded which). Some clones in this sample may be carry-over from other donors' samples. The CDR3 nucleotides read TGTGCCAGCAGGTTACTACTAGCGTATGAGGGGTACGTC. It codes for CASRLLLAYEGYV.